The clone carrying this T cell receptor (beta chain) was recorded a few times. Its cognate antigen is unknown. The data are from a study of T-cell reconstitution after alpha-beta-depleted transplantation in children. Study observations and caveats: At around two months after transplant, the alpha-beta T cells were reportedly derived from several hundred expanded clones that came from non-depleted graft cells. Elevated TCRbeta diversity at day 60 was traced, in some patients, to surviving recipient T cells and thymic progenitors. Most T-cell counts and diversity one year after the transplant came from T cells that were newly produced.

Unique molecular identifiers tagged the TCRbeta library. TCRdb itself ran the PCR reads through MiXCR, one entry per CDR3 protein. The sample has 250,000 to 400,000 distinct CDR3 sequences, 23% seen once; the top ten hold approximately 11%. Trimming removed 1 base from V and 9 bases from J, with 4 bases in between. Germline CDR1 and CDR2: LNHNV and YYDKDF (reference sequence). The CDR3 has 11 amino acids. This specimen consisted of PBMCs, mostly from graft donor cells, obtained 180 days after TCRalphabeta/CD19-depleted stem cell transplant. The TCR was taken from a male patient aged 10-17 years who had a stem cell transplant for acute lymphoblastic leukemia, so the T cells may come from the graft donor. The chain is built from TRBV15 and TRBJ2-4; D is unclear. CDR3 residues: CATSRGRIQYF. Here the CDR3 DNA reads TGTGCCACCAGCAGAGGGCGCATTCAGTACTTC.